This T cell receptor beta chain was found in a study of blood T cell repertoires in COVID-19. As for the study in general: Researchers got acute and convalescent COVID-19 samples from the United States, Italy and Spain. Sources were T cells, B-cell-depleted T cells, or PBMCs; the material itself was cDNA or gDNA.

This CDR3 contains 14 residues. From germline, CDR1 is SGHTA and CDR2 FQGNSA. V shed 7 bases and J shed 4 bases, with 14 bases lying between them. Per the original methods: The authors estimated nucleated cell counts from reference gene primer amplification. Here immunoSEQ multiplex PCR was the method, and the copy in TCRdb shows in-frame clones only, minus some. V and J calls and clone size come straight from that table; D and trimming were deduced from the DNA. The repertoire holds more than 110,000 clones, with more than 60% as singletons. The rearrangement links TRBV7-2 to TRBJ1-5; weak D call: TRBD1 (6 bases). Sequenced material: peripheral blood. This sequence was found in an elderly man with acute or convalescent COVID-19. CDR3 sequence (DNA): TGTGCCAGCACCCCTGGGGGACATAATCAGCCCCAGCATTTT. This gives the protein CASTPGGHNQPQHF.